This TCR beta chain was captured by sequencing in a study of blood T cell repertoires in COVID-19. Study-wide background: Samples came from the United States, Italy and Spain, spanning acute and convalescent COVID-19. Sources were T cells, B-cell-depleted T cells, or PBMCs; the material itself was cDNA or gDNA.

V lost 3 bases, J lost 8 bases, and 9 bases stayed unmatched. This CDR3 has 14 amino acids. Germline CDR1 reads GTSNPN; CDR2 reads SVGIG (reference sequence). Per the original methods: Reference gene primers were amplified, and this amplification served to estimate nucleated cell counts. Libraries were prepared by immunoSEQ multiplex PCR; TCRdb keeps only in-frame clonotypes and omits some of them. V, J and clone size reflect that table, while D and trimming were determined from the DNA. This sample has about 120,000 clones, with over 70% found just once. J is TRBJ1-4 and V is TRBV30, with 7 bases identical to TRBD1. The sample was peripheral blood. This clonotype was obtained from a woman aged 45-65 years with acute or convalescent COVID-19. This chain's CDR3 is CAWRMNRGVEKLFF. The CDR3, as DNA: TGTGCCTGGAGGATGAACAGGGGAGTGGAAAAACTGTTTTTT. The variable domain in full, completed from reference TRBV30 and TRBJ1-4, reads SQTIHQWPATLVQPVGSPLSLECTVEGTSNPNLYWYRQAAGRGLQLLFYSVGIGQISSEVPQNLSASRPQDRQFILSSKKLLLSDSGFYLCAWRMNRGVEKLFFGSGTQLSVL.